This is a list of T cell receptor beta chains from one sample in a study of shared clonotypes between healthy human individuals. The assay was immunoSEQ multiplex PCR, and TCRdb's table has in-frame clones only and misses some. Altogether approximately 2,300,000 clones are present, 85% to 95% being singletons, with the ten largest covering more than 0.35%. The sample comprised naive CD4+ T cells from PBMCs. Source of these receptors: a man between 18 and 35 years old in good health. Some clones in this sample may be carry-over from other donors' samples. Both conserved end residues are part of each CDR3. Each record gives: J gene, V gene, D gene, CDR3 length, clone size, CDR3 DNA, CDR3 protein. A D gene is named only where the DNA matches it firmly. Clone size is not always given. Where it is, it says once, few, many or a class for expanded clones.

>TRBJ2-1|TRBV2|TRBD2|16|NA
TGTGCCAGCAGGGGTAGCGGGAGGGTAACCTACAATGAGCAGTTCTTC
CASRGSGRVTYNEQFF
>TRBJ1-5|TRBV4-1|NA|16|NA
TGCGCCAGCAGCCAAGGTACAGGCTATAGCAATCAGCCCCAGCATTTT
CASSQGTGYSNQPQHF
>TRBJ1-1|TRBV6-5|TRBD1|15|NA
TGTGCCAGCTCAAAAAAGGGGGCGCAGAACACTGAAGCTTTCTTT
CASSKKGAQNTEAFF
>TRBJ1-5|TRBV2|NA|13|few
TGTGCCAGCACGGGGTTCCGCAATCAGCCCCAGCATTTT
CASTGFRNQPQHF
>TRBJ2-5|TRBV5-1|NA|14|NA
TGCGCCAGCAGCTTGGCAGTGCCCCGAGAGACCCAGTACTTC
CASSLAVPRETQYF
>TRBJ1-2|TRBV27|NA|16|NA
TGTGCCAGCAGTTTATTTCCAGGGCGATCCCTATATGGCTACACCTTC
CASSLFPGRSLYGYTF
>TRBJ1-1|TRBV9|NA|13|few
TGTGCCAGCAAGGGGCCCTTGAACACTGAAGCTTTCTTT
CASKGPLNTEAFF
>TRBJ2-7|TRBV28|NA|13|NA
TGTGCCAGCAGAACCTTGGTGGCCAGCCCAATTATCTTC
CASRTLVASPIIF
>TRBJ1-3|TRBV7-9|NA|15|NA
TGTGCCAGCAGCTCAAGCCAGGGGACGGGAAACACCATATATTTT
CASSSSQGTGNTIYF
>TRBJ2-1|TRBV9|NA|15|few
TGTGCCAGCAGCGTAGTGGGGGACTCCTACAATGAGCAGTTCTTC
CASSVVGDSYNEQFF
>TRBJ1-1|TRBV7-9|NA|13|NA
TGTGCCAGCAGCTTAGAATTGGGGGCGTCTGCTTTCTTT
CASSLELGASAFF
>TRBJ1-1|TRBV27|NA|15|NA
TGTGCCAGCAGTCCGGGGACATTCAGGAACACTGAAGCTTTCTTT
CASSPGTFRNTEAFF
>TRBJ2-7|TRBV7-8|NA|15|NA
TGTGCCAGCAGCTTTAGGGTTCTCGGAGCCTACGAGCAGTACTTC
CASSFRVLGAYEQYF
>TRBJ2-7|TRBV29-1|NA|10|NA
TGCAGCGTTGGGCGGAGCGAGCAGTACTTC
CSVGRSEQYF
>TRBJ1-1|TRBV5-1|NA|13|NA
TGCGCCAGCAGCTTGGTGGGGAGCACTGAAGCTTTCTTT
CASSLVGSTEAFF
>TRBJ2-1|TRBV5-4|TRBD2|15|NA
TGTGCCAGCAGGTTAACTAGCGGCTCCTACAATGAGCAGTTCTTC
CASRLTSGSYNEQFF
>TRBJ1-1|TRBV19|NA|14|NA
TGTGCCAGTAGTATTCAGGGGAAGAACACTGAAGCTTTCTTT
CASSIQGKNTEAFF
>TRBJ2-2|TRBV6-6|NA|16|NA
TGTGCCAGCACCCAGTTGGGACTTCAAGGCACCGGGGAGCTGTTTTTT
CASTQLGLQGTGELFF
>TRBJ2-5|TRBV7-7|TRBD2|15|once
TGTGCCAGCAGCCTGACGAGCGGGAGGCAAGAGACCCAGTACTTC
CASSLTSGRQETQYF
>TRBJ2-2|TRBV5-1|NA|15|NA
TGCGCCAGCAGCGCCCGTTTGCGGAACACCGGGGAGCTGTTTTTT
CASSARLRNTGELFF
>TRBJ2-1|TRBV27|TRBD2|16|NA
TGTGCCAGCAGTGCCCGGTACGCTAGCGGGAGGGATGAGCAGTTCTTC
CASSARYASGRDEQFF
>TRBJ1-2|TRBV7-9|NA|15|few
TGTGCCAGCAGCTTACTTGTGCTGGGTGGCTATGGCTACACCTTC
CASSLLVLGGYGYTF
>TRBJ2-2|TRBV6-1|TRBD1|14|NA
TGTGCCAGCAGAGACAGGGGGCCCACCGGGGAGCTGTTTTTT
CASRDRGPTGELFF
>TRBJ2-7|TRBV9|NA|12|NA
TGTGCCAGCAGCGTGTTGGGGTGCGAGCAGTACTTC
CASSVLGCEQYF
>TRBJ2-1|TRBV19|NA|14|NA
TGTGCCAGTAGTCCTAGCCGGGCCTACAATGAGCAGTTCTTC
CASSPSRAYNEQFF
>TRBJ1-1|TRBV5-1|NA|13|NA
TGCGCCAGCAGCTTGGGAGGGATGGCTGAAGCTTTCTTT
CASSLGGMAEAFF
>TRBJ2-3|TRBV7-2|NA|19|once
TGTGCCAGCAGCACCCAGGGGTGGCGGGGGAACCTTAACACAGATACGCAGTATTTT
CASSTQGWRGNLNTDTQYF
>TRBJ1-2|TRBV7-9|NA|14|once
TGTGCCAGCAGCGCTCTGGGGGGTGGCTATGGCTACACCTTC
CASSALGGGYGYTF
>TRBJ1-3|TRBV7-6|NA|14|NA
TGTGCCAGCAGCTTTTCCGACGCTGGAAACACCATATATTTT
CASSFSDAGNTIYF
>TRBJ2-1|TRBV15|NA|14|NA
TGTGCCACCAGCAGAGGACAGGCCTACAATGAGCAGTTCTTC
CATSRGQAYNEQFF
>TRBJ2-2|TRBV6-1|NA|17|NA
TGTGCCAGCAGTGAAAGAGGACGGTGGCAGAACACCGGGGAGCTGTTTTTT
CASSERGRWQNTGELFF
>TRBJ1-1|TRBV6-1|NA|13|NA
TGTGCCAGCAGGCCGGGGGGGACCACTGAAGCTTTCTTT
CASRPGGTTEAFF
>TRBJ2-1|TRBV28|NA|16|NA
TGTGCCAGCAGTGCCCACGGTGGGGGACCCTACAATGAGCAGTTCTTC
CASSAHGGGPYNEQFF
>TRBJ2-2|TRBV10-3|TRBD2|15|NA
TGTGCCATTAACGGGCGGGAGGGCCGTGGCCGGGAGCTGTTTTTT
CAINGREGRGRELFF
>TRBJ2-7|TRBV14|TRBD1|15|NA
TGTGCCAGCAGCCAACGGGACAGGGGCTACTACGAGCAGTACTTC
CASSQRDRGYYEQYF
>TRBJ2-1|TRBV11-3|NA|16|NA
TGTGCCAGCAGCTCCAGGGGCGGAAGCTCCTACAATGAGCAGTTCTTC
CASSSRGGSSYNEQFF
>TRBJ2-5|TRBV7-7|NA|14|NA
TGTGCCAGCAGCTTAGATGGGACCGTTCAGACCCAGTACTTC
CASSLDGTVQTQYF
>TRBJ2-1|TRBV28|NA|14|NA
TGTGCCAGCAGTTTCCAGCGGCCCTACAATGAGCAGTTCTTC
CASSFQRPYNEQFF
>TRBJ2-5|TRBV29-1|TRBD1|13|NA
TGCAGCGTGGTGACAGGGCCGTCAGAGACCCAGTACTTC
CSVVTGPSETQYF
>TRBJ1-5|TRBV6-5|NA|13|NA
TGTGCCAGCAGCGGGGAAGGCAATCAGCCCCAGCATTTT
CASSGEGNQPQHF
>TRBJ2-1|TRBV7-9|NA|17|once
TGTGCCAGCAGCTTAGCGAACCGGGGTACGCATTCCAATGAGCAGTTCTTC
CASSLANRGTHSNEQFF
>TRBJ1-5|TRBV5-1|NA|14|NA
TGCGCCAGCAGCTTGGTCGGGGGTAATCAGCCCCAGCATTTT
CASSLVGGNQPQHF
>TRBJ1-1|TRBV28|NA|16|NA
TGTGCCAGCAGTCCCATACCCTTCGGGGCGAGCACTGAAGCTTTCTTT
CASSPIPFGASTEAFF